This TCR beta chain emerged from a study of shared clonotypes between healthy human individuals. This CDR3 is built from 15 residues. The germline CDR1 and CDR2 sequences are WSHSY and SAAADI. V shed 7 bases, J shed 0 bases, and the junction held 4 bases outside the gene matches. The data were produced by immunoSEQ multiplex PCR, yet TCRdb's version contains in-frame clones alone and is incomplete. The sample shows about 1,500,000 clones, roughly 96% of them seen only once. The sample comprised naive CD4+ T cells sorted from blood. Documented subset: CD45RA+ positively selected. The clonotype was recovered from a man younger than 40 in good health. The chain uses TRBV10-2 and TRBJ2-7, with 12 positions matching TRBD2. CDR3 sequence: CASTLTSGSSYEQYF. The CDR3 DNA sequence: TGCGCCAGCACCTTGACTAGCGGGAGCTCCTACGAGCAGTACTTC.